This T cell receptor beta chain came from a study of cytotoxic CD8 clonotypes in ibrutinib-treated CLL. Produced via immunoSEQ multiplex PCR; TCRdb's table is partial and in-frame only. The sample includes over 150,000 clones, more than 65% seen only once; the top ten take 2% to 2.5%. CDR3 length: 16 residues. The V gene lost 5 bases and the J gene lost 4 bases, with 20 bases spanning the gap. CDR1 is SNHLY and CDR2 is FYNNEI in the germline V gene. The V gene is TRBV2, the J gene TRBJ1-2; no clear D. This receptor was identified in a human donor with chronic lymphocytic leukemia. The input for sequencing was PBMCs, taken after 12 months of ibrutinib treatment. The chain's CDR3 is CASSQTKGGYGYGYTF. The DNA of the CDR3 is TGTGCCAGCAGTCAAACCAAGGGAGGCTATGGCTATGGCTACACCTTC.